A single sample gave rise to the 13 T cell receptor beta chains below, sequenced in a study of Graves' ophthalmopathy and Graves' hyperthyroidism (dated 2018 in TCRdb). Instrument used: Illumina HiSeq 2000. For repertoire sequencing, the TCR beta CDR3 regions were amplified from RNA transcripts. A first-round RT-PCR used HTBI primers with the Qiagen OneStep RT-PCR kit, followed by a second-round multiplex PCR, size selection and purification. TCRdb reprocessed the public reads (quality trimming at Q25 with fastp, clone calling with MiXCR) and kept in-frame beta chains. A single entry per CDR3 protein holds the most common genes and DNA from its merged rows. Within this sample are about 400,000 distinct CDR3 sequences, with 18% of them counted one time only. The top ten constitute about 1.4% of the sample. What was sequenced was peripheral blood. These receptors all come from a young woman with Graves' ophthalmopathy. Donor details come from another sample of the same person, matched by shared clones.

Of note for this clonotype: Given a much more abundant clone one base away, this may be a read error. The chain recombines TRBV26 with TRBJ2-7; the table gives TRBD1 as D, unverified against the DNA. TRBV26 is labeled a pseudogene. The CDR3 length is 20 residues. CDR3 in DNA: TGTTCCAGCAGTTCAATAGAGATAGGGTGGGACAGGGTAAGGGACTACGAGCAGTACTTC. Its translation: CSSSSIEIGWDRVRDYEQYF.

This clonotype was counted ten times or more. The V call is TRBV29-1, the J call TRBJ2-7; D might be TRBD2 (5 bases). This CDR3 contains 11 residues. Germline V gene sequence: CDR1 SQVTM, CDR2 ANQGSEA. V shed 7 bases and J shed 3 bases, with 10 bases lying between them. CDR3 in amino acids: CSGTRDYEQYF. CDR3 in DNA: TGCAGCGGGACGAGGGACTACGAGCAGTACTTC.

This clonotype was counted at least ten times. V gene TRBV7-8 combines with J gene TRBJ1-1, with TRBD1 matching over 8 bases. J was trimmed by 4 bases and V by 5 bases; bases with no gene match: 18. The CDR3 length is 18 residues. Germline CDR1 reads SGHVS; CDR2 reads FQNEAQ. DNA of the CDR3: TGTGCCAGCAGCACGTGGACAGGGAACAGATATGATGTCACTGAAGCTTTCTTT. This encodes CASSTWTGNRYDVTEAFF.

This clonotype was detected many times. The chain is built from TRBV7-2 and TRBJ1-5; D is ambiguous. Trimming took off 1 base at V and 6 bases at J, with 7 bases between the two ends. This CDR3 is built from 13 residues. In germline, CDR1 is SGHTA, CDR2 FQGNSA. In DNA, the CDR3 is TGTGCCAGCAGCTTAGTTCCGAGTCAGCCCCAGCATTTT. It yields the protein CASSLVPSQPQHF.

J is TRBJ1-3 and V is TRBV3-1, with 9 bases aligning to TRBD1. This CDR3 is 18 amino acids long. Germline values: CDR1 LGHDT, CDR2 YNNKEL (reference sequence). Trimming at V came to 4 bases and at J to 0 bases, leaving 10 bases not matched to a gene. In DNA form, the CDR3 reads TGTGCCAGCAGCCCCAAACTCGGGACAGGGTCCTCTGGAAACACCATATATTTT. Residues: CASSPKLGTGSSGNTIYF.

This clonotype has ten or more counts. CDR3 loop: CASSLGTMVVYTEAFF. CDR3 sequence (DNA): TGTGCCAGCAGTTTAGGAACGATGGTTGTCTACACTGAAGCTTTCTTT. The chain couples TRBV12-3 or TRBV12-4 to TRBJ1-1; D remains unclear. The CDR3 has 16 amino acids. V lost 1 base and J 3 bases, leaving 15 bases between the germline ends.

This clonotype was counted many times. V usage is TRBV12-3 or TRBV12-4 and J usage is TRBJ1-1, with 11 positions matching TRBD1. This CDR3 has 14 residues. Unmatched junction bases numbered 3, after V lost 4 bases and J lost 5 bases. The CDR3 spells CASSSGQGATEAFF. DNA for the CDR3: TGTGCCAGCAGTTCCGGACAGGGGGCGACTGAAGCTTTCTTT.

This chain connects TRBV7-2 to TRBJ2-5; 8 bases map to TRBD1. The germline gives CDR1 SGHTA, CDR2 FQGNSA. This CDR3 comprises 15 residues. Germline trimming cut 5 bases from V and 0 bases from J; bases unmatched to any gene: 5. The CDR3 nucleotides read TGTGCCAGCAGCCGGCGACAGGGGTACCAAGAGACCCAGTACTTC. The encoded protein is CASSRRQGYQETQYF.

Many counts were recorded for this clonotype. This may be a read error, as it is one base from a much larger clone. The rearrangement uses TRBV2 and TRBJ2-5, with a tentative D call TRBD1 (6 bases). CDR1 and CDR2 (germline): SNHLY, FYNNEI. Trimming pared 9 bases from V and 0 bases from J, leaving 14 bases between. CDR3 size: 14 residues. The DNA of the CDR3 is TGTGCCAGAGACAGCAGGGGAAACCAAGAGACCCAGTACTTC. Translated: CARDSRGNQETQYF.

V and J are TRBV6-5 and TRBJ2-2, with D unresolved. Trimming removed 6 bases at V and 4 bases at J, with 9 bases between. The V gene's germline CDR1 is MNHEY and CDR2 SVGAGI. The CDR3 spans 13 residues. The CDR3: CASRVTFTGELFF. CDR3 nucleotides: TGTGCCAGCAGAGTTACTTTCACCGGGGAGCTGTTTTTT.

This clonotype was observed at least ten times. DNA of the CDR3: TGTGCCAGCAGCCACCCGGGACTAGCCTACGAGCAGTACTTC. Amino acid sequence: CASSHPGLAYEQYF. The chain joins TRBV14 to TRBJ2-7; TRBD2 agrees at 8 bases. Germline V gives CDR1 SGHDN, CDR2 FVKESK. The CDR3 is made up of 14 amino acids. Trimming removed 3 bases from V and 2 bases from J; junction bases left unmatched: 3. Based on the CDR3 plus reference TRBV14 and TRBJ2-7, the full variable domain is EAGVTQFPSHSVIEKGQTVTLRCDPISGHDNLYWYRRVMGKEIKFLLHFVKESKQDESGMPNNRFLAERTGGTYSTLKVQPAELEDSGVYFCASSHPGLAYEQYFGPGTRLTVT.

This clonotype occurred many times. The chain couples TRBV10-2 to TRBJ1-1; D call uncertain. Germline-derived CDR1 and CDR2 are WSHSY and SAAADI. The CDR3 length is 13 residues. V lost 10 bases and J lost 1, with 13 bases in between. DNA for the CDR3: TGCGCCACCCTACCGGAGAAGAACACTGAAGCTTTCTTT. This gives the protein CATLPEKNTEAFF.

This clonotype was recorded many times. This chain joins TRBV7-2 and TRBJ2-7; 8 bases line up with TRBD2. The CDR3 covers 15 residues. Germline CDR1 is SGHTA and CDR2 is FQGNSA. J lost 3 bases, V lost 2 bases, and 6 bases had no gene match. The CDR3 DNA follows: TGTGCCAGCAGCTTATGGAGCGGGAGTAACTACGAGCAGTACTTC. Its protein is CASSLWSGSNYEQYF.